The rows below give T cell receptor beta chains drawn from one sample of a study of T cell responses to AZD1222 COVID-19 vaccine. Method: immunoSEQ multiplex PCR; TCRdb's copy keeps in-frame clones and lacks some. The top ten clones hold 1.5% to 2% of a sample with some 170,000 clones, around nine tenths of them seen once. Sequences were derived from peripheral blood, sampled on day 0 of AZD1222 vaccination. Every receptor here comes from an adult in good health. Both conserved end residues are part of each CDR3. The D gene is left open where the match is weak. Some rows mark clone size as missing; the rest say once, few, many or name a class of expanded clone.

NA	NA	TRBJ1-2	TRBV7-8	CASSHRGQTNYGYTF	TGTGCCAGCAGCCACCGGGGGCAGACGAACTATGGCTACACCTTC
NA	NA	TRBJ2-1	TRBV19	CASSIRQIHEQFF	TGTGCCAGTAGTATAAGACAGATCCATGAGCAGTTCTTC
NA	NA	TRBJ2-2	TRBV24-1	CATPRRRAGELFF	TGTGCCACCCCGCGGAGGAGGGCCGGGGAGCTGTTTTTT
few	NA	TRBJ2-3	TRBV7-2	CASSPERGGVANTQYF	TGTGCCAGCAGTCCTGAAAGGGGTGGGGTAGCCAATACGCAGTATTTT
NA	NA	TRBJ2-7	TRBV18	CASSPQGRSSEQYF	TGTGCCAGCTCACCACAAGGCAGGTCGTCCGAGCAGTACTTC
NA	TRBD1	TRBJ1-2	TRBV9	CASSGQGLDYGYTF	TGTGCCAGCAGCGGACAGGGGTTAGACTATGGCTACACCTTC
NA	NA	TRBJ2-1	TRBV18	CASQGTASSYNEQFF	TGTGCCAGCCAAGGGACTGCAAGCTCCTACAATGAGCAGTTCTTC
NA	TRBD2	TRBJ2-1	TRBV29-1	CSVGLAYNEQFF	TGCAGCGTCGGACTAGCCTACAATGAGCAGTTCTTC
NA	TRBD2	TRBJ2-1	TRBV10-3	CAISHRTGTSGTQGDNEQFF	TGTGCCATCAGCCACAGAACAGGGACTAGCGGGACACAGGGGGACAATGAGCAGTTCTTC
NA	NA	TRBJ1-2	TRBV30	CAWSVDTSHGYTF	TGTGCCTGGAGCGTCGACACGTCCCATGGCTACACCTTC
NA	NA	TRBJ1-2	TRBV28	CASKGYYYYGYTF	TGTGCCAGCAAGGGGTACTACTACTATGGCTACACCTTC
NA	TRBD1	TRBJ2-2	TRBV7-7	CASSPGQGRAGELFF	TGTGCCAGCAGCCCCGGACAGGGGAGGGCCGGGGAGCTGTTTTTT
NA	NA	TRBJ1-5	TRBV15	CATNQLPGVNQPQHF	TGTGCCACCAACCAGCTACCGGGGGTCAATCAGCCCCAGCATTTT
NA	NA	TRBJ1-1	TRBV27	CASSFGVGTEAFF	TGTGCCAGCAGTTTCGGGGTAGGGACTGAAGCTTTCTTT
once	NA	TRBJ1-3	TRBV3-1/TRBV3-2	CASSQAPPNVRGRGNTIYF	TGTGCCAGCAGCCAAGCGCCGCCGAATGTCCGGGGGCGAGGAAACACCATATATTTT
NA	NA	TRBJ1-2	TRBV10-3	CAISERRVGYGYTF	TGTGCCATCAGTGAGCGGAGGGTAGGCTATGGCTACACCTTC
NA	NA	TRBJ1-5	TRBV6-5	CASRFGRDGQPQHF	TGTGCCAGCAGGTTTGGCCGGGATGGTCAGCCCCAGCATTTT
NA	NA	TRBJ1-4	TRBV10-2	CASSEPGVEEKLFF	TGCGCCAGCAGTGAGCCCGGGGTTGAGGAAAAACTGTTTTTT
NA	NA	TRBJ1-3	TRBV10-3	CAISPGNTIYF	TGTGCCATCAGCCCTGGAAACACCATATATTTT
NA	TRBD1	TRBJ2-7	TRBV19	CASRPRLRQGAYEQYF	TGTGCCAGTAGACCACGACTCCGGCAGGGGGCCTACGAGCAGTACTTC
NA	TRBD2	TRBJ2-1	TRBV5-6	CASSFRGSGSSYNEQFF	TGTGCCAGCAGCTTTAGGGGTAGCGGGAGCTCCTACAATGAGCAGTTCTTC
NA	NA	TRBJ1-5	TRBV7-2	CASSPSGGTRPNQPQHF	TGTGCCAGCAGCCCCTCGGGGGGGACACGTCCGAATCAGCCCCAGCATTTT